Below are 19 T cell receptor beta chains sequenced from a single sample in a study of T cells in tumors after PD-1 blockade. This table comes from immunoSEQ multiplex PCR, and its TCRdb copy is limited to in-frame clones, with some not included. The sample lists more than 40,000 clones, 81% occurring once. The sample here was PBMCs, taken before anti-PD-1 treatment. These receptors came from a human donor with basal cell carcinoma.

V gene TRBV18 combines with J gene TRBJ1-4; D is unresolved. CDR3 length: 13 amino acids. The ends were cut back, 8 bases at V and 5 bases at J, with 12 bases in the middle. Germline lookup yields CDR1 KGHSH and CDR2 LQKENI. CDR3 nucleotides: TGTGCCAGCCGGCCCCAGGTGAATGAAAAACTGTTTTTT. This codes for CASRPQVNEKLFF.

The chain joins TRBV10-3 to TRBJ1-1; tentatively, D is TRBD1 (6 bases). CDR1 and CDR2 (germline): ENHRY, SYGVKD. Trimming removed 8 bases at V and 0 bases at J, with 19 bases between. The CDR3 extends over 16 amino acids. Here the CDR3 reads CAISGRDTGVNTEAFF. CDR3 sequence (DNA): TGTGCCATCTCCGGGCGGGACACCGGGGTGAACACTGAAGCTTTCTTT.

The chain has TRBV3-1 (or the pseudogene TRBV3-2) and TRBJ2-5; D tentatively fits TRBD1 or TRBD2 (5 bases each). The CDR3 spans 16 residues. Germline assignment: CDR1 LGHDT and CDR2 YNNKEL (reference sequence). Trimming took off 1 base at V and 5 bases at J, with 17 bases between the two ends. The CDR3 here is CASSQVFRHGAETQYF. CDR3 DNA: TGTGCCAGCAGCCAAGTATTCCGCCACGGGGCGGAGACCCAGTACTTC.

For the CDR3, the DNA is TGTGCCAGCAGTGAAGGGGGCTATGGCTACACCTTC. It translates to CASSEGGYGYTF. The genes are TRBV6-4 and TRBJ1-2; tentative D call: TRBD1 (6 bases). Germline V CDR1 and CDR2: MRHNA, SNTAGT. CDR3 size: 12 residues. The V gene lost 3 bases and the J gene lost 4 bases, with 6 bases spanning the gap.

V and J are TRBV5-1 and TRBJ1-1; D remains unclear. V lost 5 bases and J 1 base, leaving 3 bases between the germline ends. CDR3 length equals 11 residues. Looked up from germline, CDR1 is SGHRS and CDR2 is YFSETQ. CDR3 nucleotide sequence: TGCGCCAGCAGACAGAACACTGAAGCTTTCTTT. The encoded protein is CASRQNTEAFF.

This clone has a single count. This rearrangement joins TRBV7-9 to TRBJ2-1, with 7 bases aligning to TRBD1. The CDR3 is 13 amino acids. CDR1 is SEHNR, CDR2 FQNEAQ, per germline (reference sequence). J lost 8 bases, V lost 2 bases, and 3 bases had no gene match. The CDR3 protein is CASSLKGAYEQFF. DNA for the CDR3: TGTGCCAGCAGCTTAAAGGGGGCCTATGAGCAGTTCTTC.

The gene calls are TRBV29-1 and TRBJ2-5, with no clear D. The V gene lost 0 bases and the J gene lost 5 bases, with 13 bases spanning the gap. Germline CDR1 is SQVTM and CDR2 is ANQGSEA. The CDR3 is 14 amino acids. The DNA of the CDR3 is TGCAGCGTTGAAGATCCCCTAACCATGGAGACCCAGTACTTC. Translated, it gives CSVEDPLTMETQYF.

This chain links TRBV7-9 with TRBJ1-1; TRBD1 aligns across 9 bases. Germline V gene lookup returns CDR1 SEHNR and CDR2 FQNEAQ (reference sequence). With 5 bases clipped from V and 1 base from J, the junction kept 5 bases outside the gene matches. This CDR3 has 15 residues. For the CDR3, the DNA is TGTGCCAGCAGCCCTGGGACAGGGACGAACACTGAAGCTTTCTTT. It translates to CASSPGTGTNTEAFF.

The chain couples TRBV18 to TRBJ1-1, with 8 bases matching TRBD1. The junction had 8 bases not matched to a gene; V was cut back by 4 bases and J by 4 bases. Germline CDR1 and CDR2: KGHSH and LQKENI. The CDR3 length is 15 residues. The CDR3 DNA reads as TGTGCCAGCTCACACTTACAGGGGGACCTCACTGAAGCTTTCTTT. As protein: CASSHLQGDLTEAFF.

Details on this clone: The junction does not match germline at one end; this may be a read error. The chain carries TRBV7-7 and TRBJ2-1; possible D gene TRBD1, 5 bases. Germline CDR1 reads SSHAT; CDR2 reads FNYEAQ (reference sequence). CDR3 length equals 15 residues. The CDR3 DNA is TGTGCTAGCAGCCCGGACACCCTGGCCAACAATGAGCAGTTCTTC. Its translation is CASSPDTLANNEQFF.

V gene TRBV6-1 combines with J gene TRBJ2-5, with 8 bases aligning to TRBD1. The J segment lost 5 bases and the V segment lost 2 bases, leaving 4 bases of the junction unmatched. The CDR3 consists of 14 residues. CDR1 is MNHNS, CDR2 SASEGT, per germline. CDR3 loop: CASSEQGAGETQYF. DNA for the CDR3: TGTGCCAGCAGTGAACAGGGGGCTGGGGAGACCCAGTACTTC.

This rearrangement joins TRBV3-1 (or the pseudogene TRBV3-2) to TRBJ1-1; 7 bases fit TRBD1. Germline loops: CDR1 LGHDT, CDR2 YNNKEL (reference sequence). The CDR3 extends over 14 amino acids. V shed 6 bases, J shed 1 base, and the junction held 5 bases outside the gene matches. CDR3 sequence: CASRIQGKNTEAFF. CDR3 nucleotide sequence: TGTGCCAGCAGAATACAGGGGAAGAACACTGAAGCTTTCTTT.

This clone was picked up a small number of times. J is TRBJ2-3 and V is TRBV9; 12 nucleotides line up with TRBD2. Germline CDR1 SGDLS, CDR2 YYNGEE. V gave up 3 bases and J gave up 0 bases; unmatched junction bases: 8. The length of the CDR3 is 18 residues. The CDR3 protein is CASSGFGLAGISTDTQYF. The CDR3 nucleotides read TGTGCCAGCAGCGGATTCGGACTAGCGGGGATTAGCACAGATACGCAGTATTTT.

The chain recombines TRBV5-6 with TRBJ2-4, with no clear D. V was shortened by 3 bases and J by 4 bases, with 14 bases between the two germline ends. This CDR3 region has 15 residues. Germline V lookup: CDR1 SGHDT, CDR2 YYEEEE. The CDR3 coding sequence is TGTGCCAGCAGCTCAAATAGCAGGCCTAAAAACATTCAGTACTTC. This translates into CASSSNSRPKNIQYF.

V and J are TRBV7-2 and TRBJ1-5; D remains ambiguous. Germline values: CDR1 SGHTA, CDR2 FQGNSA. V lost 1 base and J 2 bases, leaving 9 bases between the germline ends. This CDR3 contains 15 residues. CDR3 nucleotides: TGTGCCAGCAGCTTAGAAAGAGGCGGCAATCAGCCCCAGCATTTT. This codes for CASSLERGGNQPQHF. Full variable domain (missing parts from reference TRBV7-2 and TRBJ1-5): GAGVSQSPSNKVTEKGKDVELRCDPISGHTALYWYRQSLGQGLEFLIYFQGNSAPDKSGLPSDRFSAERTGGSVSTLTIQRTQQEDSAVYLCASSLERGGNQPQHFGDGTRLSIL.

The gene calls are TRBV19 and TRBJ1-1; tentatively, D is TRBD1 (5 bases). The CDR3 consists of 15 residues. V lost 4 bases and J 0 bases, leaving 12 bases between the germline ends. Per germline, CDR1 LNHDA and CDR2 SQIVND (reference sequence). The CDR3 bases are TGTGCCAGTAGTAATATAGACAGAATGAACACTGAAGCTTTCTTT. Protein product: CASSNIDRMNTEAFF. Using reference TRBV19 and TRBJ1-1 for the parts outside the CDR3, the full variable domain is DGGITQSPKYLFRKEGQNVTLSCEQNLNHDAMYWYRQDPGQGLRLIYYSQIVNDFQKGDIAEGYSVSREKKESFPLTVTSAQKNPTAFYLCASSNIDRMNTEAFFGQGTRLTVV.

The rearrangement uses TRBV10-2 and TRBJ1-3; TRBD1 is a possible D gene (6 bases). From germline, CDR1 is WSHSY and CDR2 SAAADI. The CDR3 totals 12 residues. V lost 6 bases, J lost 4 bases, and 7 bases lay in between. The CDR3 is CASRGQGNTIYF. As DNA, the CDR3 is TGCGCCAGCAGAGGACAGGGAAACACCATATATTTT.

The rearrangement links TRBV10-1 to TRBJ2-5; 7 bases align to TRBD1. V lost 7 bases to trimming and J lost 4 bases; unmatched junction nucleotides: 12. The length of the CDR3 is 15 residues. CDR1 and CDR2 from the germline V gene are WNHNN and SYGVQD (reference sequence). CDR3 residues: CASTSYTGEGETQYF. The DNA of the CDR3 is TGCGCCAGCACCTCATATACAGGGGAAGGAGAGACCCAGTACTTC.

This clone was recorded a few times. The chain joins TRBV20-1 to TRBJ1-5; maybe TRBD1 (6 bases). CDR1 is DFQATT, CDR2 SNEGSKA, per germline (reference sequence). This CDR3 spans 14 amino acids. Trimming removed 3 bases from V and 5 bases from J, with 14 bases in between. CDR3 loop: CSASFRGGYQPQHF. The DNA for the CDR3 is TGCAGTGCTAGTTTCAGGGGTGGGTATCAGCCCCAGCATTTT.